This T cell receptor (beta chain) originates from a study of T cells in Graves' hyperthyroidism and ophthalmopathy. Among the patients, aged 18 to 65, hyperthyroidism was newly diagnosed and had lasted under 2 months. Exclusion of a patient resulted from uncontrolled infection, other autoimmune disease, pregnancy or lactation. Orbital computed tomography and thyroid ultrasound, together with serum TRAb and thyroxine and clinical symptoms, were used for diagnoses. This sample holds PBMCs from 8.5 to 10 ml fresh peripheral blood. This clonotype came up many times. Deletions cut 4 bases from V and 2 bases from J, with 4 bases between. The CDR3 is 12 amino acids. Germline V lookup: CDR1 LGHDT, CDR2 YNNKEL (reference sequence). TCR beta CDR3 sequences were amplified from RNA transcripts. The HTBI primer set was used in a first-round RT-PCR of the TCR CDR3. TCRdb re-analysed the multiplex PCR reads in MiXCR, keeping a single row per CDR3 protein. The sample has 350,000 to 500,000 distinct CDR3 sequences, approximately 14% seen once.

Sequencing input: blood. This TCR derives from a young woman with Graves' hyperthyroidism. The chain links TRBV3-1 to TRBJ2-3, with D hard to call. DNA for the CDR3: TGTGCCAGCAGCCGAGACACAGATACGCAGTATTTT. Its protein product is CASSRDTDTQYF.